The T cell receptor (beta chain) described here comes from a study of response to subunit inactivated influenza vaccine. This clonotype occurred many times. The antigen is undetermined. CDR1 and CDR2 (germline): SGHTA, FQGNSA. V dropped 2 bases and J dropped 3 bases, with 11 bases sitting between them. The CDR3 totals 14 residues. General study findings and limits: Each seasonal flu vaccination may recruit only limited new T cells, authors suggested.

TCRdb used MiXCR to reprocess the RT-PCR reads, holding one entry per CDR3 protein. Among 650,000 to 800,000 distinct CDR3 sequences, around 14% were seen once, and the ten largest hold around 7%. V gene TRBV7-2 combines with J gene TRBJ2-7; D is ambiguous. The sequenced sample was PBMCs from blood, obtained roughly 2 weeks before vaccination. The sequence derives from a man in his forties or fifties who received an inactivated influenza vaccine. CDR3 in DNA: TGTGCCAGCAGCTTATCTTTCCGTAACTACGAGCAGTACTTC. Translation: CASSLSFRNYEQYF. The full variable domain, with the rest looked up from reference TRBV7-2 and TRBJ2-7, is GAGVSQSPSNKVTEKGKDVELRCDPISGHTALYWYRQSLGQGLEFLIYFQGNSAPDKSGLPSDRFSAERTGGSVSTLTIQRTQQEDSAVYLCASSLSFRNYEQYFGPGTRLTVT.